This T cell receptor (beta chain) stems from a study of T-cell reconstitution after alpha-beta-depleted transplantation in children. TCRbeta library construction was performed incorporating unique molecular identifiers. Using its own MiXCR run on the PCR reads, TCRdb lists one record per CDR3 protein. The sample records around 700,000 distinct CDR3 sequences, 13% being singletons. This clonotype was seen at least ten times. Its antigen is not known. Whole-study results and caveats: At the one-year point after transplant, T-cell counts and TCRbeta diversity were found to come mostly from T cells that had been newly produced. Several hundred expanded graft clones reportedly supplied alpha-beta T cells about two months after transplant.

CDR1 and CDR2 (germline): MNHEY, SVGAGI. Between the trimmed V and J ends, which lost 0 bases and 1 base, there was a span of 8 bases. The CDR3 totals 15 residues. Sequences were derived from PBMCs, sampled before TCRalphabeta/CD19-depleted stem cell transplant. This clonotype was sampled from a girl aged 2 to 10 with congenital amegakaryocytic thrombocytopenia, due to receive a stem cell transplant. V gene TRBV6-5 combines with J gene TRBJ2-3; D unclear. The CDR3 sequence is CASSYSTVGTDTQYF. The DNA for the CDR3 is TGTGCCAGCAGTTACTCGACTGTTGGCACAGATACGCAGTATTTT.